This TCR beta chain was sequenced in a study of somatic mutations in cytotoxic T cells in rheumatoid arthritis. At the level of the study: No treatment had yet been given when patient blood (around 30 ml EDTA) was drawn, right after diagnosis. The authors flow-sorted some V beta antibody-stained T-cell populations at nearly 100% purity, including V beta1+ cells that they sequenced for TCRB.

The CDR3 totals 14 residues. With 5 bases removed from V and 8 bases from J, the gap between germline ends came to 18 bases. CDR1 is PRHDT and CDR2 is FYEKMQ in the germline V gene (reference sequence). Measured with immunoSEQ multiplex PCR; TCRdb has only the in-frame clones, and not every one. Of more than 15,000 clones detected, roughly three quarters appear once; the ten largest clones hold about 22%. Sequencing was performed on CD8+ T cells sorted from blood. This sequence originates from an adult with rheumatoid arthritis. This chain connects TRBV13 to TRBJ1-2; weak D call: TRBD1 (5 bases). The CDR3 nucleotides read TGTGCCAGCAGCCCAAAGGGGCCCTACAAAGGCTACACCTTC. The encoded protein is CASSPKGPYKGYTF. The whole variable domain, remainder taken from reference TRBV13 and TRBJ1-2, is AAGVIQSPRHLIKEKRETATLKCYPIPRHDTVYWYQQGPGQDPQFLISFYEKMQSDKGSIPDRFSAQQFSDYHSELNMSSLELGDSALYFCASSPKGPYKGYTFGSGTRLTVV.